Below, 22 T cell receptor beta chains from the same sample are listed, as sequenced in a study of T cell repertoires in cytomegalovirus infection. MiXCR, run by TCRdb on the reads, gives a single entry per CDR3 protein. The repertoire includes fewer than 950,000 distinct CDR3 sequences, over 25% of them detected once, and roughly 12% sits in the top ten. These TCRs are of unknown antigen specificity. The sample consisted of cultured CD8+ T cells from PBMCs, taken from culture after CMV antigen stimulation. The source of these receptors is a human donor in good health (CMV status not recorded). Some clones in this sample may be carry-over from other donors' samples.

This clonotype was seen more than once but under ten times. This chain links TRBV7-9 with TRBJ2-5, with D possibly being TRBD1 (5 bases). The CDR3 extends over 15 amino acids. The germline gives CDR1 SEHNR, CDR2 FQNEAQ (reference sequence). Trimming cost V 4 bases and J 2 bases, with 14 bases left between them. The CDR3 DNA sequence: TGTGCCAGCAGCTCTCGACAGCATACACAAGAGACCCAGTACTTC. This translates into CASSSRQHTQETQYF.

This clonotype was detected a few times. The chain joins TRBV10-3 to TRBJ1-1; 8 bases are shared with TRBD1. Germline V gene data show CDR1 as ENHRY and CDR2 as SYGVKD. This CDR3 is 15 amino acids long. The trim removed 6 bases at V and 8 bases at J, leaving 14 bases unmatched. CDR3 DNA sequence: TGTGCCATCAGGTCAGGGGGCGGGGTAGGATGGGAAGCTTTCTTT. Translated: CAIRSGGGVGWEAFF.

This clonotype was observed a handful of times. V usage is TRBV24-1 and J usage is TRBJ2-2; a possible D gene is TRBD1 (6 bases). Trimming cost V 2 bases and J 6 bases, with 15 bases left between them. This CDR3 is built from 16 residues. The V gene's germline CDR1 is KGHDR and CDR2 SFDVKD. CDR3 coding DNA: TGTGCCACCAGTGATTGGGAACAGGGAAGGTCCGGGGAGCTGTTTTTT. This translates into CATSDWEQGRSGELFF.

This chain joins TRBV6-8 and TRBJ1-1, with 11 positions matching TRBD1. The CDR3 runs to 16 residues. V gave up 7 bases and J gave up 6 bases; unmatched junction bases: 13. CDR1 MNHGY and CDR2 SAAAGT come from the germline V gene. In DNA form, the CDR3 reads TGTGCCAGCACTCACCCCACGGGGACAGGGGGTGCTGAAGCTTTCTTT. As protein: CASTHPTGTGGAEAFF.

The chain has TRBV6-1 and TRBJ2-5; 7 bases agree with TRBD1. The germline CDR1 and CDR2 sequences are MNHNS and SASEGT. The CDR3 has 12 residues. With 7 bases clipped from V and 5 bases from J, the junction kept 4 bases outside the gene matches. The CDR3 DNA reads TGTGCCAGCATAGGGACAGCGGAGACCCAGTACTTC. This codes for CASIGTAETQYF.

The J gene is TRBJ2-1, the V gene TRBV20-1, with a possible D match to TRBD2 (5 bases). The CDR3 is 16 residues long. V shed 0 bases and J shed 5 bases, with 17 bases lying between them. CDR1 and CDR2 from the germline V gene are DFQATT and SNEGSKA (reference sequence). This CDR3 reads CSARDPQGLADNEQFF. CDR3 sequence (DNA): TGCAGTGCTAGAGATCCACAAGGGCTAGCCGACAATGAGCAGTTCTTC.

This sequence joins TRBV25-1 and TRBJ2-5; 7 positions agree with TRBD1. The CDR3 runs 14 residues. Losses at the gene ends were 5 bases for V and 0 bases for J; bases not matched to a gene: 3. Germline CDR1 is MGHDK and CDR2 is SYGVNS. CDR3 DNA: TGTGCCAGCAGTACGGGACAGTACCAAGAGACCCAGTACTTC. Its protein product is CASSTGQYQETQYF. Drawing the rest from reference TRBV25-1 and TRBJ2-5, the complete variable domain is EADIYQTPRYLVIGTGKKITLECSQTMGHDKMYWYQQDPGMELHLIHYSYGVNSTEKGDLSSESTVSRIRTEHFPLTLESARPSHTSQYLCASSTGQYQETQYFGPGTRLLVL.

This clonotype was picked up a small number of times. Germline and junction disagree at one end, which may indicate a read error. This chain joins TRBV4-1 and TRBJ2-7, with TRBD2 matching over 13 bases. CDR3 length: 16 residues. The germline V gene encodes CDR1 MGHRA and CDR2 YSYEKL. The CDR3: CASSQVLAGGPNEQYF. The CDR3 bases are TGTGCCAGCAGCCAAGTACTAGCGGGGGGGCCCAACGAGCAGTACTTC.

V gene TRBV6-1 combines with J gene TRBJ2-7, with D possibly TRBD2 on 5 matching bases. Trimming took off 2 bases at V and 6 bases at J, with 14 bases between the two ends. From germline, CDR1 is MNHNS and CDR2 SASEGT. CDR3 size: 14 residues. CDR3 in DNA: TGTGCCAGCAGTGAATCACGCGACGGGGTCGAGCAGTACGTC. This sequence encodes CASSESRDGVEQYV.

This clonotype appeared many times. The CDR3 region has the DNA TGTGCCAGCGAAGACCGTGAGACCAACACTGAAGCTTTCTTT. Residues: CASEDRETNTEAFF. This chain uses TRBV7-9 with TRBJ1-1; D is ambiguous. Germline loops: CDR1 SEHNR, CDR2 FQNEAQ (reference sequence). The V and J ends lost 8 bases and 2 bases respectively, with 15 bases between them. The CDR3 is 14 residues long.

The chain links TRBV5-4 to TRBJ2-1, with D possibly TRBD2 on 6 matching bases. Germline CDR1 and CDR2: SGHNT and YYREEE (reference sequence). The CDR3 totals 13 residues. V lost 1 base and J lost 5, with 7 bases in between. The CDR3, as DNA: TGTGCCAGCAGCTTGACTAGCAACAATGAGCAGTTCTTC. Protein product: CASSLTSNNEQFF.

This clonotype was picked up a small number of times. CDR3 bases: TGTGCCAGCAGCGACTTGGGGGGGGGCGGGAATGAGCAGTTCTTC. Its translation: CASSDLGGGGNEQFF. The rearrangement uses TRBV9 and TRBJ2-1; D may be TRBD2 (7 bases). Germline V gene data show CDR1 as SGDLS and CDR2 as YYNGEE. This CDR3 is built from 15 residues. The V end lost 3 bases, the J end lost 7 bases, and 17 bases lay between the germline ends. The variable domain in full, with the rest retrieved from reference TRBV9 and TRBJ2-1, is DSGVTQTPKHLITATGQRVTLRCSPRSGDLSVYWYQQSLDQGLQFLIQYYNGEERAKGNILERFSAQQFPDLHSELNLSSLELGDSALYFCASSDLGGGGNEQFFGPGTRLTVL.

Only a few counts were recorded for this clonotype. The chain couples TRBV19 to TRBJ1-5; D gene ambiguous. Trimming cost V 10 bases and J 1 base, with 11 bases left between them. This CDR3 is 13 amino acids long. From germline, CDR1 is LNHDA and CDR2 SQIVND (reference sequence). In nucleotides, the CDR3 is TGTGCCACCTCCCTTTTGAGCAATCAGCCCCAGCATTTT. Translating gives CATSLLSNQPQHF.

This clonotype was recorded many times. The CDR3 nucleotides read TGTGCCAGCAGCTTAGCGCGGCAGGACCAGCCCCAGCATTTT. Amino acids: CASSLARQDQPQHF. The chain couples TRBV7-2 to TRBJ1-5; D unresolved. Germline lookup yields CDR1 SGHTA and CDR2 FQGNSA. The CDR3 length is 14 residues. The V gene lost 0 bases and the J gene lost 7 bases, with 10 bases spanning the gap.

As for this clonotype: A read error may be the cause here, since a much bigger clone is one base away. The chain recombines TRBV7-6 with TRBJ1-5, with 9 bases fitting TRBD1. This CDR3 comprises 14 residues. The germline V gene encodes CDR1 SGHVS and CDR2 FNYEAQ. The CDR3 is CGSSITGGGQPQHF. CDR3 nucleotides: TGTGGCAGCAGCATAACAGGGGGCGGTCAGCCCCAGCATTTT. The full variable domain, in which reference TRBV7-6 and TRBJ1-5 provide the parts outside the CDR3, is GAGVSQSPRYKVTKRGQDVALRCDPISGHVSLYWYRQALGQGPEFLTYFNYEAQQDKSGLPNDRFSAERPEGSISTLTIQRTEQRDSAMYRCGSSITGGGQPQHFGDGTRLSIL.

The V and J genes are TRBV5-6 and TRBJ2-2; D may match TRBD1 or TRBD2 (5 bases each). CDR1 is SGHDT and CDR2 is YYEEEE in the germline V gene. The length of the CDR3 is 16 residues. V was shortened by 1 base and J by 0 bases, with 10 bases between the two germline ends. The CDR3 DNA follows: TGTGCCAGCAGCTTGAGGGACGTAGCGAACACCGGGGAGCTGTTTTTT. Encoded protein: CASSLRDVANTGELFF.

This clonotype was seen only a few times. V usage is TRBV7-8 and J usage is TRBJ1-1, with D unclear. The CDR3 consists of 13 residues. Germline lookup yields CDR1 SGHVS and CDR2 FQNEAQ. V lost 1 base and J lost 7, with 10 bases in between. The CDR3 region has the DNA TGTGCCAGCAGCTTAGTCGGGGTTCTTGAAGCTTTCTTT. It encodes CASSLVGVLEAFF. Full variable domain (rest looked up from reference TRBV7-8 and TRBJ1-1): GAGVSQSPRYKVAKRGQDVALRCDPISGHVSLFWYQQALGQGPEFLTYFQNEAQLDKSGLPSDRFFAERPEGSVSTLKIQRTQQEDSAVYLCASSLVGVLEAFFGQGTRLTVV.

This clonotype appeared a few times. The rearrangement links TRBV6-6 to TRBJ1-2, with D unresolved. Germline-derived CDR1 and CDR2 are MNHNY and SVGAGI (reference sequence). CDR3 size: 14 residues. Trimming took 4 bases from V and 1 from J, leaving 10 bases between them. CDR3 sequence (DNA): TGTGCCAGCAGTTTAGGGTTCCTTAACTATGGCTACACCTTC. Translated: CASSLGFLNYGYTF.

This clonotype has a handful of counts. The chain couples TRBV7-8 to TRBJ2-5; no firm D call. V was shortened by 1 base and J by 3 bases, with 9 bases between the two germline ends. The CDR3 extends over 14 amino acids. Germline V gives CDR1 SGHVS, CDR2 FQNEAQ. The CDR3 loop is CASSLVRPKETQYF. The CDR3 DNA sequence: TGTGCCAGCAGCTTAGTCAGGCCTAAAGAGACCCAGTACTTC.

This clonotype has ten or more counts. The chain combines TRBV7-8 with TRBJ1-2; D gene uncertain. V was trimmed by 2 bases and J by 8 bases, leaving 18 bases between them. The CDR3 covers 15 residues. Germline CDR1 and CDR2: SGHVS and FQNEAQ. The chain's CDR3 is CASSLTIDGVSGYTF. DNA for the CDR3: TGTGCCAGCAGCTTAACTATAGACGGCGTCTCGGGCTACACCTTC.

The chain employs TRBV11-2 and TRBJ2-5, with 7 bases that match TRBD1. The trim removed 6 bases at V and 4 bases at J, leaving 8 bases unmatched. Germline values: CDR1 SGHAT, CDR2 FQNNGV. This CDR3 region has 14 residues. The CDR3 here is CASRFRDSRETQYF. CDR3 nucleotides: TGTGCCAGCAGGTTCCGGGACAGTCGAGAGACCCAGTACTTC. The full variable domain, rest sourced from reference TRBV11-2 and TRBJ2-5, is EAGVAQSPRYKIIEKRQSVAFWCNPISGHATLYWYQQILGQGPKLLIQFQNNGVVDDSQLPKDRFSAERLKGVDSTLKIQPAKLEDSAVYLCASRFRDSRETQYFGPGTRLLVL.

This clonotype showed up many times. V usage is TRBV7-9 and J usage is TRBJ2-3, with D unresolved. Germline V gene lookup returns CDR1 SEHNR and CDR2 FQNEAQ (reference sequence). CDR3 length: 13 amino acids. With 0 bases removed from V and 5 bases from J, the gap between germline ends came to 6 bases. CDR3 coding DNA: TGTGCCAGCAGCTTAGCGGGGAAAGATACGCAGTATTTT. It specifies CASSLAGKDTQYF. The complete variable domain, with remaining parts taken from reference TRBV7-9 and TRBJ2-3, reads DTGVSQNPRHKITKRGQNVTFRCDPISEHNRLYWYRQTLGQGPEFLTYFQNEAQLEKSRLLSDRFSAERPKGSFSTLEIQRTEQGDSAMYLCASSLAGKDTQYFGPGTRLTVL.